This TCR beta chain appears in the sequencing data of a study of blood T cells in healthy people across ages. Primers used in a second PCR of roughly 6 to 11 cycles were a sample-barcoded 5' primer and a J-beta primer mix. A minimum of 3 million CDR3-containing paired-end reads was obtained for each sample. Via MiXCR, TCRdb re-called the 5' RACE reads, giving one row per CDR3 protein. In the table there are around 800,000 distinct CDR3 sequences, about 53% of which are singletons. As for this clonotype: Its target is not known.

Study-wide results and caveats: What prevented conclusive comparison of naive and antigen-experienced cells was that PBMCs were unsorted.

Source material: blood. The origin of this receptor is an elderly man in good health.

The CDR3 bases are TGCAGTGCTAGGGACTCAGCTACTAGCGGGAGGGGGACTGACGAGCAGTACTTC. Translating it yields CSARDSATSGRGTDEQYF. The rearrangement links TRBV20-1 to TRBJ2-7; TRBD2 agrees at 13 bases. The V and J ends lost 3 bases and 5 bases, in that order; junction bases with no gene match: 16. This CDR3 has 18 residues. From germline, CDR1 is DFQATT and CDR2 SNEGSKA (reference sequence).